This T cell receptor (beta chain) is from a study of CD8 T cells in Susac syndrome. Study in general: Patients with Susac syndrome were therapy-naive, treated with corticosteroids, or treated with intravenous immunoglobulin alone when blood was collected.

CDR3 length: 13 residues. V lost 3 bases and J 4 bases, leaving 11 bases between the germline ends. Looked up from germline, CDR1 is SGHRS and CDR2 is YFSETQ. CD8+ and CD4+ T cells circulating in blood were sequenced for TCR beta. cDNA came from about 0.46 to 1 ug RNA primed by random hexamers. Across 54 Vbeta and 13 Jbeta, immunoSEQ multiplex PCR amplified TCR beta CDR3. Via MiXCR, TCRdb re-called the immunoSEQ multiplex PCR reads, giving one row per CDR3 protein. The data hold about 120,000 distinct CDR3 sequences, with roughly 94% observed a single time. The V and J genes are TRBV5-1 and TRBJ2-7; D may be TRBD1 or TRBD2 (6 bases each). This clonotype originated in a human donor with Susac syndrome. Sequencing input: CD8+ T cells from PBMCs. The CDR3 bases are TGCGCCAGCAGCTGGACTACAGGGTACGAGCAGTACTTC. It encodes CASSWTTGYEQYF.